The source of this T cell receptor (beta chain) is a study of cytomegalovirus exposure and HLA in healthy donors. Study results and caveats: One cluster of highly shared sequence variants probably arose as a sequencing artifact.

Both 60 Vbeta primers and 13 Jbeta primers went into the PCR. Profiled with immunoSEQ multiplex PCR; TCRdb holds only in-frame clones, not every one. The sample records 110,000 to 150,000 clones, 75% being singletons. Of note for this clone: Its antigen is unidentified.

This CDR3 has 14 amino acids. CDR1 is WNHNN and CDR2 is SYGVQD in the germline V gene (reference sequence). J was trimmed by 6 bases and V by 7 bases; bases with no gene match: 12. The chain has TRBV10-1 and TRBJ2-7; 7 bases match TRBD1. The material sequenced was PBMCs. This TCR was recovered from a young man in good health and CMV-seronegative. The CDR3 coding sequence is TGCGCCAGCACTATGGGACAGTCAATAATCGAGCAGTACTTC. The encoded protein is CASTMGQSIIEQYF.